This T cell receptor beta chain was retrieved from a study of T-cell memory formation after mild COVID-19. TCRdb re-derived calls from the 5' RACE reads in MiXCR, one entry per CDR3 protein. The sample has about 350,000 distinct CDR3 sequences, roughly 15% seen once. In this sample, this clonotype turned up a few times. The source material was PBMCs or a T cell subset sorted from them (not recorded which). The receptor comes from a man aged 18 to 30 who had mild COVID-19 (a few samples of this study predate the infection). Cell type and time point are not known.

The CDR3 sequence is CASSRRTEQFF. In DNA form, the CDR3 reads TGTGCCAGCAGTCGGAGGACTGAGCAGTTCTTC. V usage is TRBV6-5 and J usage is TRBJ2-1, with a weak D call TRBD2 (5 bases). The CDR3 contains 11 residues. V was pared by 5 bases and J by 9 bases, with 8 bases between. Germline values: CDR1 MNHEY, CDR2 SVGAGI.